This record covers a single T cell receptor beta chain. The sample originates from a study of shared clonotypes between healthy human individuals. The trim removed 2 bases at V and 6 bases at J, leaving 13 bases unmatched. Looked up from germline, CDR1 is PRHDT and CDR2 is FYEKMQ (reference sequence). CDR3 size: 16 residues. This was a deep-level run. The table came from immunoSEQ multiplex PCR; TCRdb's copy has only in-frame clones and leaves some out. The sample consists of some 2.1 million clones, 95% of them appearing once. Subsets obtained from CD4+ cells comprised CD45RA+ naive and CD45RA-negative memory cells.

The TCR was taken from a man between 18 and 35 years old in good health. Sequencing input: naive CD4+ T cells sorted from blood. As for subset: CD45RA+ positively selected. J is TRBJ2-7 and V is TRBV13, with TRBD1 matching over 7 bases. The CDR3 DNA sequence: TGTGCCAGCAGCTTAAGGGGGCAGGGAAGTAAGGCCGAGCAGTACTTC. Amino acid sequence: CASSLRGQGSKAEQYF.